Following are 19 T cell receptor beta chains from one sample sequenced in a study of T cell clonotyping in hematopoietic cell transplantation. The table came from immunoSEQ multiplex PCR; TCRdb's copy has only in-frame clones and leaves some out. The sample has over 15,000 clones, 80% to 95% seen once; the top ten hold about 5.7%. The sample comprised peripheral blood mononuclear cells. The receptors derive from a man aged 35 to 55 in good health. Some clones in this sample may be carry-over from other donors' samples.

The chain has TRBV11-2 and TRBJ2-1, with 8 nucleotides matching TRBD1. CDR3 size: 15 residues. Losses at the gene ends were 6 bases for V and 4 bases for J; bases not matched to a gene: 8. Germline values: CDR1 SGHAT, CDR2 FQNNGV. CDR3 amino acids: CASSYGTGEYNEQFF. The CDR3 DNA follows: TGTGCCAGCAGTTACGGGACAGGAGAGTACAATGAGCAGTTCTTC.

The V call is TRBV29-1, the J call TRBJ2-7, with D unresolved. Trimming removed 0 bases at V and 5 bases at J, with 5 bases between. The CDR3 loop spans 11 amino acids. CDR1 is SQVTM and CDR2 is ANQGSEA in the germline V gene. CDR3 region: CSVEDGHEQYF. The CDR3 DNA reads as TGCAGCGTTGAAGATGGACACGAGCAGTACTTC.

The chain has TRBV2 and TRBJ1-2, with 7 bases matching TRBD1. The CDR3 has 12 amino acids. Germline V gives CDR1 SNHLY, CDR2 FYNNEI. Trimming at V came to 6 bases and at J to 4 bases, leaving 2 bases not matched to a gene. The CDR3 nucleotides read TGTGCCAGCAGGACAGGGACCTATGGCTACACCTTC. This encodes CASRTGTYGYTF.

This rearrangement joins TRBV28 to TRBJ1-2; 10 nucleotides align to TRBD1. The CDR3 runs 15 residues. Germline V lookup: CDR1 MDHEN, CDR2 SYDVKM. V lost 5 bases, J lost 8 bases, and 11 bases stayed unmatched. This CDR3 is CASSKSGQGQRGYTF. CDR3 nucleotides: TGTGCCAGCAGTAAATCGGGACAGGGGCAAAGAGGCTACACCTTC.

The sample holds one count of this clone. This sequence joins TRBV4-3 and TRBJ2-1; D may be TRBD2 (5 bases). Trimming removed 0 bases at V and 1 base at J, with 13 bases between. The CDR3 is 17 amino acids. Germline V gene data show CDR1 as LGHNA and CDR2 as YSLEER. The CDR3 nucleotides are TGCGCCAGCAGCCAAGATCTCGGGGTAGAGTCCTACAATGAGCAGTTCTTC. Amino acid sequence: CASSQDLGVESYNEQFF.

In this sample, this clone turned up once. This sequence joins TRBV4-2 and TRBJ2-4; D not resolved. V dropped 4 bases and J dropped 2 bases, with 12 bases sitting between them. Germline CDR1 LGHNA, CDR2 YNFKEQ. The CDR3 is made up of 15 amino acids. The CDR3 is CASSPTGNTKNIQYF. Here the CDR3 DNA reads TGTGCCAGCAGCCCCACTGGGAATACCAAAAACATTCAGTACTTC.

The CDR3 DNA reads as TGTGCCAGCAGCTTTCGGACTAGCAACGAGCAGTACTTC. It specifies CASSFRTSNEQYF. The chain joins TRBV5-4 to TRBJ2-7; TRBD2 agrees at 8 bases. Germline loops: CDR1 SGHNT, CDR2 YYREEE (reference sequence). V shed 2 bases and J 5 bases; nucleotides not matched to a gene: 3. The CDR3 runs 13 residues.

A note on this clone: The junction differs from germline at one of its ends, possibly a read error. The chain combines TRBV7-2 with TRBJ2-3, with a tentative D call TRBD2 (5 bases). CDR1 is SGHTA, CDR2 FQGNSA, per germline. The CDR3 covers 14 residues. The CDR3 protein is CASSLVASRDTQYF. The CDR3 region has the DNA TGTGCCAGCAGCTTAGTAGCTAGCAGAGATACGCAGTATTTT.

V gene TRBV6-5 combines with J gene TRBJ2-3, with D unresolved. The CDR3 spans 14 residues. CDR1 MNHEY and CDR2 SVGAGI come from the germline V gene. V was clipped by 1 base and J by 4 bases, with 9 bases between them. CDR3 loop: CASSYYGIADTQYF. In nucleotides, the CDR3 is TGTGCCAGCAGTTACTACGGTATCGCAGATACGCAGTATTTT.

The rearrangement joins TRBV5-4 to TRBJ1-1; 8 bases agree with TRBD1. The germline gives CDR1 SGHNT, CDR2 YYREEE (reference sequence). The CDR3 extends over 14 amino acids. The ends lost 3 bases at V and 5 bases at J; junction bases unmatched: 6. CDR3 nucleotides: TGTGCCAGCAGCTCCGACAGGGGTGGTACTGAAGCTTTCTTT. It specifies CASSSDRGGTEAFF.

The V and J genes are TRBV28 and TRBJ2-7; 11 nucleotides line up with TRBD2. V dropped 4 bases and J dropped 3; count of bases not matched to a gene: 8. CDR3 length: 16 amino acids. Per the germline V gene, CDR1 is MDHEN and CDR2 is SYDVKM. Written as DNA, the CDR3 is TGTGCCAGCAGTTGGTCGGCTAGCGGGAGGATCTACGAGCAGTACTTC. Translation gives CASSWSASGRIYEQYF.

The chain carries TRBV11-2 and TRBJ2-7; D may be TRBD1 (6 bases). This CDR3 is 15 amino acids long. V lost 0 bases and J 2 bases, leaving 11 bases between the germline ends. Germline CDR1 reads SGHAT; CDR2 reads FQNNGV. The CDR3 is CASSLDRTVTYEQYF. CDR3 coding DNA: TGTGCCAGCAGCTTAGATCGGACAGTAACCTACGAGCAGTACTTC. Looking up the rest from reference TRBV11-2 and TRBJ2-7 gives the full variable domain: EAGVAQSPRYKIIEKRQSVAFWCNPISGHATLYWYQQILGQGPKLLIQFQNNGVVDDSQLPKDRFSAERLKGVDSTLKIQPAKLEDSAVYLCASSLDRTVTYEQYFGPGTRLTVT.

This chain joins TRBV7-9 and TRBJ2-1; 11 bases agree with TRBD2. The trim removed 2 bases at V and 7 bases at J, leaving 4 bases unmatched. Per the germline V gene, CDR1 is SEHNR and CDR2 is FQNEAQ (reference sequence). The CDR3 is made up of 15 amino acids. The DNA of the CDR3 is TGTGCCAGCAGCTTATTAGCGGGGGGGCTAAATGAGCAGTTCTTC. Translation: CASSLLAGGLNEQFF. The full variable domain, rest sourced from reference TRBV7-9 and TRBJ2-1, is DTGVSQNPRHKITKRGQNVTFRCDPISEHNRLYWYRQTLGQGPEFLTYFQNEAQLEKSRLLSDRFSAERPKGSFSTLEIQRTEQGDSAMYLCASSLLAGGLNEQFFGPGTRLTVL.

Here the CDR3 DNA reads TGTGCCAGCAGTTTACAGGGGATGAACACTGAAGCTTTCTTT. Translated, it gives CASSLQGMNTEAFF. This rearrangement joins TRBV27 to TRBJ1-1, with D perhaps matching TRBD1 (6 bases). Per germline, CDR1 MNHEY and CDR2 SMNVEV (reference sequence). Trimming left V 2 bases short and J 0 bases short, with 7 bases between. CDR3 length: 14 residues.

The chain carries TRBV27 and TRBJ2-2; D possibly uses TRBD1 or TRBD2 (8 bases each). This CDR3 has 18 amino acids. V gave up 6 bases and J gave up 5 bases, with 25 bases separating them. CDR1 is MNHEY and CDR2 is SMNVEV in the germline V gene (reference sequence). In DNA form, the CDR3 reads TGTGCCAGCAGGCCGACAGGGGCCCGGGAGGGGGGGACCGGGGAGCTGTTTTTT. This codes for CASRPTGAREGGTGELFF.

As DNA, the CDR3 is TGTGCCAGCAGTGACGGCACCTACTCCTACGAGCAGTACTTC. Amino acid sequence: CASSDGTYSYEQYF. The chain carries TRBV2 and TRBJ2-7; the D is unclear. The CDR3 has 14 amino acids. The germline V gene has CDR1 SNHLY and CDR2 FYNNEI. V shed 3 bases and J shed 0 bases, with 9 bases lying between them.

This clone was counted a single time. The chain carries TRBV6-5 and TRBJ1-5; 7 bases fit TRBD1. The CDR3 is 15 amino acids. Germline V lookup: CDR1 MNHEY, CDR2 SVGAGI. J was trimmed by 3 bases and V by 6 bases; bases with no gene match: 8. CDR3 sequence (DNA): TGTGCCAGCAGACTCAACGACAGGGTCAATCAGCCCCAGCATTTT. It yields the protein CASRLNDRVNQPQHF.

This clone was seen a single time. The chain carries TRBV4-1 and TRBJ2-3, with TRBD1 matching over 10 bases. V gave up 3 bases and J gave up 4 bases; unmatched junction bases: 7. Germline CDR1 and CDR2: MGHRA and YSYEKL. This CDR3 has 16 residues. The CDR3: CASSQEWDRGSDTQYF. In DNA form, the CDR3 reads TGCGCCAGCAGCCAGGAGTGGGACAGGGGTTCAGATACGCAGTATTTT.

The V gene is TRBV15, the J gene TRBJ2-5, with D uncertain. The germline gives CDR1 LNHNV, CDR2 YYDKDF (reference sequence). This CDR3 spans 13 amino acids. Trimming left V 0 bases short and J 3 bases short, with 5 bases between. The CDR3 spells CATSRDLEETQYF. CDR3 in DNA: TGTGCCACCAGCAGAGATCTGGAAGAGACCCAGTACTTC.